Following are 26 T cell receptor beta chains from one sample sequenced in a study of blood T cell repertoires in COVID-19. Sequencing was performed with immunoSEQ multiplex PCR; in TCRdb, only in-frame clones are kept and a portion is missing. The sample holds fewer than 250,000 clones, about 77% seen once. Material for sequencing was PBMCs or T cells enriched from blood (not recorded which). All receptors derive from a woman aged 45-60 years with acute COVID-19.

V usage is TRBV19 and J usage is TRBJ2-3, with 8 bases aligning to TRBD1. The CDR3 extends over 13 amino acids. Looked up from germline, CDR1 is LNHDA and CDR2 is SQIVND (reference sequence). Losses at the gene ends were 7 bases for V and 5 bases for J; bases not matched to a gene: 5. The CDR3 nucleotides read TGTGCCAGTATGGAGACAGGGGTAGATACGCAGTATTTT. Translated, it gives CASMETGVDTQYF.

Written as DNA, the CDR3 is TGTGCCAGTATGGCAGGATCTGGATCACCCCTCCACTTT. This codes for CASMAGSGSPLHF. V and J are TRBV19 and TRBJ1-6; D not certain. V was clipped by 7 bases and J by 10 bases, with 14 bases between them. CDR1 LNHDA and CDR2 SQIVND come from the germline V gene (reference sequence). This CDR3 is built from 13 residues.

The V gene is TRBV6-6, the J gene TRBJ1-1; tentative D call: TRBD1 (5 bases). CDR1 and CDR2 (germline): MNHNY, SVGAGI (reference sequence). The CDR3 has 14 residues. V lost 5 bases, J lost 5 bases, and 15 bases lay in between. Written as DNA, the CDR3 is TGTGCCAGCAGTCGCCATCCGACAGTTACTGAAGCTTTCTTT. Protein: CASSRHPTVTEAFF.

The J gene is TRBJ1-5, the V gene TRBV18; D is undetermined. Germline V gene sequence: CDR1 KGHSH, CDR2 LQKENI. V shed 2 bases and J shed 0 bases, with 11 bases lying between them. This CDR3 has 16 amino acids. The chain's CDR3 is CASSPGVRYSNQPQHF. The CDR3 bases are TGTGCCAGCTCACCAGGTGTCAGGTATAGCAATCAGCCCCAGCATTTT.

V is TRBV19 and J is TRBJ1-5; 7 bases agree with TRBD1. Germline CDR1 is LNHDA and CDR2 is SQIVND (reference sequence). CDR3 length: 15 residues. The ends lost 10 bases at V and 7 bases at J; junction bases unmatched: 16. The CDR3 here is CATKGGSSSNQPQHF. The CDR3 DNA sequence: TGTGCCACTAAAGGGGGCTCCTCTAGTAACCAGCCCCAGCATTTT.

CDR3 DNA: TGTGCCAGCAGTTTCATCCAGGGGGCTCAGCCCCAGCATTTT. Protein sequence: CASSFIQGAQPQHF. The V and J genes are TRBV28 and TRBJ1-5; 8 positions agree with TRBD1. The CDR3 runs 14 residues. The J segment lost 6 bases and the V segment lost 3 bases, leaving 4 bases of the junction unmatched. CDR1 and CDR2 from the germline V gene are MDHEN and SYDVKM.

CDR3 protein: CASPRGLFYNEQFF. The DNA of the CDR3 is TGTGCCAGCCCCCGGGGGTTATTCTACAATGAGCAGTTCTTC. V is TRBV21-1 and J is TRBJ2-1; no check of the table's D call, TRBD2, against the DNA was made. TRBV21-1 is termed a pseudogene. The CDR3 is made up of 14 amino acids.

This chain connects TRBV2 to TRBJ1-4, with 9 bases lining up with TRBD1. The CDR3 extends over 20 amino acids. The germline gives CDR1 SNHLY, CDR2 FYNNEI. With 5 bases clipped from V and 7 bases from J, the junction kept 23 bases outside the gene matches. The CDR3 is CASSYLWDRDKPGRSEKLFF. The CDR3 DNA reads as TGTGCCAGCAGTTACCTTTGGGACAGGGATAAGCCGGGCCGTAGTGAAAAACTGTTTTTT.

With regard to this clone: The sample carries other DNA sequences with the same CDR3. The chain links TRBV19 to TRBJ1-1; 7 bases match TRBD1. J lost 5 bases, V lost 2 bases, and 2 bases had no gene match. This CDR3 spans 13 amino acids. Germline CDR1 reads LNHDA; CDR2 reads SQIVND (reference sequence). CDR3 bases: TGTGCCAGTAGTATACAACAGGGGACTGAAGCTTTCTTT. Its translation is CASSIQQGTEAFF.

This chain uses TRBV19 with TRBJ1-1; the D is unclear. The CDR3 contains 13 residues. V lost 0 bases, J lost 1 base, and 3 bases lay in between. The V gene's germline CDR1 is LNHDA and CDR2 SQIVND (reference sequence). This chain's CDR3 is CASSIDRNTEAFF. CDR3 nucleotides: TGTGCCAGTAGTATAGATCGGAACACTGAAGCTTTCTTT.

The CDR3 sequence is CASSERLPGMFF. CDR3 coding DNA: TGTGCCAGCAGTGAGAGGCTCCCCGGTATGTTCTTC. V is TRBV25-1 and J is TRBJ2-1; D remains unclear. Trimming pared 3 bases from V and 15 bases from J, leaving 15 bases between. This CDR3 region has 12 residues. Germline assignment: CDR1 MGHDK and CDR2 SYGVNS.

This clone was counted a few times. This rearrangement joins TRBV5-4 to TRBJ2-3; the match to TRBD1 covers 12 bases. V trimming: 4 bases; J trimming: 6 bases; junction bases outside the gene matches: 6. Germline loops: CDR1 SGHNT, CDR2 YYREEE (reference sequence). The CDR3 consists of 15 residues. The CDR3: CASSPGQGARDTQYF. The CDR3 DNA is TGTGCCAGCAGCCCGGGACAGGGGGCACGGGATACGCAGTATTTT.

The chain joins TRBV7-9 to TRBJ1-2; no firm D call. Germline V gene sequence: CDR1 SEHNR, CDR2 FQNEAQ (reference sequence). Trimming took 1 base from V and 2 from J, leaving 8 bases between them. The length of the CDR3 is 14 residues. CDR3: CASSLGVGNYGYTF. CDR3 DNA: TGTGCCAGCAGCTTAGGCGTCGGGAACTATGGCTACACCTTC.

CDR3 nucleotides: TGTGCCAGCACCACTTATCGGGGGGGGACTGAAGCTTTCTTT. It yields the protein CASTTYRGGTEAFF. The genes are TRBV28 and TRBJ1-1; D possibly corresponds to TRBD1 (5 bases). The germline V gene encodes CDR1 MDHEN and CDR2 SYDVKM. Trimming took 7 bases from V and 5 from J, leaving 17 bases between them. The length of the CDR3 is 14 residues.

This chain connects TRBV7-3 to TRBJ1-5; weak D call: TRBD1 (5 bases). This CDR3 contains 16 residues. Trimming removed 3 bases at V and 5 bases at J, with 17 bases between. Germline loops: CDR1 SGHTA, CDR2 FQGTGA. The CDR3 protein is CASSLTVIPFHQPQHF. The CDR3 DNA sequence: TGTGCCAGCAGCTTGACAGTAATCCCATTTCATCAGCCCCAGCATTTT.

The genes are TRBV27 and TRBJ1-1, with D maybe TRBD1 (5 bases). In germline, CDR1 is MNHEY, CDR2 SMNVEV (reference sequence). V was pared by 5 bases and J by 4 bases, with 17 bases between. CDR3 length: 15 residues. CDR3: CASSPSKSGGTEAFF. CDR3 nucleotides: TGTGCCAGCAGTCCCTCGAAGAGCGGGGGCACTGAAGCTTTCTTT.

This clone was counted only a few times. The genes are TRBV28 and TRBJ2-2; D is perhaps TRBD2 (5 bases). V was pared by 5 bases and J by 0 bases, with 13 bases between. This CDR3 is built from 16 residues. From germline, CDR1 is MDHEN and CDR2 SYDVKM. Here the CDR3 reads CASSANRGSNTGELFF. DNA for the CDR3: TGTGCCAGCAGTGCAAACCGGGGTTCGAACACCGGGGAGCTGTTTTTT.

This clone appeared a single time. The rearrangement joins TRBV5-1 to TRBJ2-2; 7 bases agree with TRBD1. Trimming removed 4 bases from V and 4 bases from J; junction bases left unmatched: 7. CDR1 and CDR2 from the germline V gene are SGHRS and YFSETQ. This CDR3 region has 15 residues. CDR3 in DNA: TGCGCCAGCAGCCGACGACAGGGACCCACCGGGGAGCTGTTTTTT. This gives the protein CASSRRQGPTGELFF.

The V and J genes are TRBV7-9 and TRBJ2-6, with D tentatively TRBD2 (5 bases). The V gene lost 5 bases and the J gene lost 2 bases, with 10 bases spanning the gap. Germline V lookup: CDR1 SEHNR, CDR2 FQNEAQ (reference sequence). The CDR3 is 15 residues long. CDR3 coding DNA: TGTGCCAGCAGCCCGGGGTCGGCTGGGGCCAACGTCCTGACTTTC. Translated: CASSPGSAGANVLTF.

The CDR3 DNA is TGTGCCAGCAGACAGGGAGGGGGAGATACGCAGTATTTT. It encodes CASRQGGGDTQYF. The chain has TRBV25-1 and TRBJ2-3; weak D call: TRBD2 (7 bases). The germline gives CDR1 MGHDK, CDR2 SYGVNS. The CDR3 totals 13 residues. V lost 6 bases and J 5 bases, leaving 12 bases between the germline ends. Variable domain in full (rest from reference TRBV25-1 and TRBJ2-3): EADIYQTPRYLVIGTGKKITLECSQTMGHDKMYWYQQDPGMELHLIHYSYGVNSTEKGDLSSESTVSRIRTEHFPLTLESARPSHTSQYLCASRQGGGDTQYFGPGTRLTVL.

The V call is TRBV27, the J call TRBJ1-1, with D perhaps matching TRBD1 (5 bases). With 3 bases removed from V and 1 base from J, the gap between germline ends came to 9 bases. The length of the CDR3 is 14 residues. The V gene's germline CDR1 is MNHEY and CDR2 SMNVEV (reference sequence). This CDR3 reads CASSFVGQNTEAFF. DNA for the CDR3: TGTGCCAGCAGTTTTGTCGGACAGAACACTGAAGCTTTCTTT.

This clone was counted at least ten times. The chain employs TRBV2 and TRBJ1-2; 8 positions match TRBD1. Germline CDR1 is SNHLY and CDR2 is FYNNEI. With V trimmed by 7 bases and J by 2 bases, 6 bases remained unmatched. There are 14 residues in the CDR3. The CDR3 spells CASIRTGINYGYTF. The CDR3 bases are TGTGCCAGCATCAGGACAGGGATAAACTATGGCTACACCTTC.

V usage is TRBV28 and J usage is TRBJ1-5; D possibly corresponds to TRBD1 (5 bases). Germline V CDR1 and CDR2: MDHEN, SYDVKM. Deletions cut 2 bases from V and 4 bases from J, with 15 bases between. The CDR3 length is 16 residues. CDR3 DNA sequence: TGTGCCAGCAGTTTAGGGGACGGGGGGGGAAATCAGCCCCAGCATTTT. Translating gives CASSLGDGGGNQPQHF.

This clone was seen a handful of times. The chain links TRBV14 to TRBJ2-7; D is unclear. The CDR3 extends over 13 amino acids. V shed 4 bases and J shed 4 bases, with 11 bases lying between them. Germline values: CDR1 SGHDN, CDR2 FVKESK. The DNA for the CDR3 is TGTGCCAGCAGCCCGTCCGGAGTTTACGAGCAGTACGTC. It codes for CASSPSGVYEQYV.

This clone came up a few times. The V and J genes are TRBV18 and TRBJ1-1, with 9 bases identical to TRBD1. V trimming: 2 bases; J trimming: 4 bases; junction bases outside the gene matches: 11. There are 17 residues in the CDR3. Germline V lookup: CDR1 KGHSH, CDR2 LQKENI. The CDR3 DNA reads as TGTGCCAGCTCACCATTCGAGTGGACAGGGGAGAGCACTGAAGCTTTCTTT. This codes for CASSPFEWTGESTEAFF.

The CDR3 spells CASSLGSYPSGNTIYF. DNA of the CDR3: TGTGCCAGCAGCTTAGGGTCCTACCCTTCTGGAAACACCATATATTTT. The V call is TRBV7-9, the J call TRBJ1-3; D ambiguous. This CDR3 contains 16 residues. Trimming pared 1 base from V and 1 base from J, leaving 11 bases between. Germline CDR1 SEHNR, CDR2 FQNEAQ (reference sequence).